Presented here are 22 T cell receptor beta chains from one specimen sequenced in a study of blood T cell repertoires in COVID-19 (dated by TCRdb to about 2020). Libraries came from the immunoSEQ multiplex PCR assay. TCRdb obtained this table from immuneACCESS and retained in-frame rearrangements with V and J assigned. These tables miss some clones; where compared with another copy, unresolved V genes account for less than half of the shortfall, and the remainder is unexplained. The sample table contains 45,000 to 70,000 clones; only one count was recorded for roughly 82% of them. About 22% of the sample is taken by the ten largest. What was sequenced was peripheral blood. The source of these receptors is a woman aged 55-69 years with acute or convalescent COVID-19.

This rearrangement joins TRBV25-1 to TRBJ2-3; TRBD2 might be the D (6 bases). Trimming removed 1 base at V and 0 bases at J, with 11 bases between. Germline V lookup: CDR1 MGHDK, CDR2 SYGVNS. CDR3 size: 16 residues. The CDR3 is CASSEFSGSSTDTQYF. The CDR3 DNA reads TGTGCCAGCAGTGAATTTAGCGGCTCTAGCACAGATACGCAGTATTTT.

The rearrangement links TRBV18 to TRBJ1-2; the D is unclear. The CDR3 has 15 amino acids. Trimming removed 3 bases from V and 7 bases from J, with 18 bases in between. Germline CDR1 and CDR2: KGHSH and LQKENI. CDR3 amino acids: CASSPEAGGLSGYTF. CDR3 DNA: TGTGCCAGCTCACCTGAGGCAGGCGGGTTGAGTGGCTACACCTTC.

This clone appeared once. The CDR3 bases are TGCGCCAGCAGCCAAGAAAAGGACTTGAACACTGAAGCTTTCTTT. It specifies CASSQEKDLNTEAFF. The genes are TRBV4-3 and TRBJ1-1, with D hard to call. V was trimmed by 0 bases and J by 0 bases, leaving 8 bases between them. The CDR3 is made up of 15 amino acids. The germline V gene encodes CDR1 LGHNA and CDR2 YSLEER.

The V call is TRBV3-1 (or the pseudogene TRBV3-2), the J call TRBJ1-2, with a weak D call TRBD1 (5 bases). The V end lost 4 bases, the J end lost 5 bases, and 11 bases lay between the germline ends. The CDR3 consists of 13 residues. The germline CDR1 and CDR2 sequences are LGHDT and YNNKEL (reference sequence). The CDR3 bases are TGTGCCAGCAGCCCGAGGGAGGGGTATGGCTACACCTTC. Translation: CASSPREGYGYTF.

The V and J genes are TRBV3-1 (or the pseudogene TRBV3-2) and TRBJ2-7; TRBD1 aligns across 10 bases. There are 15 residues in the CDR3. V shed 6 bases, J shed 2 bases, and the junction held 7 bases outside the gene matches. The germline CDR1 and CDR2 sequences are LGHDT and YNNKEL (reference sequence). The CDR3 here is CASRSGTGVTYEQYF. The DNA for the CDR3 is TGTGCCAGCAGGTCCGGGACAGGGGTAACCTACGAGCAGTACTTC.

This chain connects TRBV3-1 (or the pseudogene TRBV3-2) to TRBJ2-2; D uncertain. In germline, CDR1 is LGHDT, CDR2 YNNKEL (reference sequence). Trimming shortened V by 0 bases and J by 1 base, and 6 bases separated the two germline ends. The CDR3 loop spans 15 amino acids. This CDR3 is CASSQDTRNTGELFF. DNA for the CDR3: TGTGCCAGCAGCCAAGATACCAGGAACACCGGGGAGCTGTTTTTT.

This clone was found a few times. The chain recombines TRBV21-1 with TRBJ1-5; the table assigns TRBD1, which was not confirmed against the DNA. TRBV21-1 is recorded as a pseudogene. The length of the CDR3 is 15 residues. In DNA, the CDR3 is TGTGCCAGCAGCAGCAAGGACAGGGAAGGTCAGCCCCAGCATTTT. Protein: CASSSKDREGQPQHF.

V and J are TRBV5-5 and TRBJ2-2, with unresolved D. Germline V gives CDR1 SGHKS, CDR2 YYEKEE (reference sequence). V lost 5 bases, J lost 0 bases, and 8 bases lay in between. CDR3 size: 14 residues. In DNA form, the CDR3 reads TGTGCCAGCAGTATCCAGGCGAACACCGGGGAGCTGTTTTTT. Translating gives CASSIQANTGELFF.

This clone was counted between two and nine times. This sequence joins TRBV7-8 and TRBJ2-7; no reliable D call. Germline-derived CDR1 and CDR2 are SGHVS and FQNEAQ. The length of the CDR3 is 11 residues. Trimming shortened V by 5 bases and J by 4 bases, and 6 bases separated the two germline ends. CDR3 region: CASSGRYEQYF. As DNA, the CDR3 is TGTGCCAGCAGCGGCAGATACGAGCAGTACTTC.

The sample holds one count of this clone. The chain recombines TRBV24-1 with TRBJ2-3, with 15 nucleotides matching TRBD2. Germline CDR1 and CDR2: KGHDR and SFDVKD. After removal of 4 bases from V and 3 bases from J, the junction contained 10 bases not matched to a gene. This CDR3 spans 19 amino acids. The CDR3 is CATSDAGGTSGGSTDTQYF. Written as DNA, the CDR3 is TGTGCCACCAGTGACGCTGGGGGGACTAGCGGGGGGTCGACAGATACGCAGTATTTT.

The chain links TRBV5-4 to TRBJ2-2; possibly TRBD2 for D (6 bases). This CDR3 is built from 15 residues. Trimming pared 4 bases from V and 5 bases from J, leaving 15 bases between. Germline CDR1 and CDR2: SGHNT and YYREEE (reference sequence). CDR3 nucleotides: TGTGCCAGCAGCCCCGGTGGGGGGAAGACCGGGGAGCTGTTTTTT. Translation: CASSPGGGKTGELFF.

This clone is labeled medium-sized. The rearrangement joins TRBV5-1 to TRBJ1-2; TRBD1 aligns across 8 bases. Per the germline V gene, CDR1 is SGHRS and CDR2 is YFSETQ. J was trimmed by 5 bases and V by 4 bases; bases with no gene match: 7. This CDR3 is 14 amino acids long. The CDR3 sequence is CASSLDRGGYGYTF. CDR3 sequence (DNA): TGCGCCAGCAGCCTTGACAGGGGTGGATATGGCTACACCTTC.

The CDR3 loop reads CSVEDRQGAYYGYTF. In nucleotides, the CDR3 is TGCAGCGTTGAAGACCGGCAGGGGGCTTACTATGGCTACACCTTC. The chain joins TRBV29-1 to TRBJ1-2; 8 nucleotides line up with TRBD1. The junction had 6 bases not matched to a gene; V was cut back by 0 bases and J by 3 bases. Germline V gene sequence: CDR1 SQVTM, CDR2 ANQGSEA. The CDR3 sequence is 15 residues long. The whole variable domain, filled in from reference TRBV29-1 and TRBJ1-2, reads SAVISQKPSRDICQRGTSLTIQCQVDSQVTMMFWYRQQPGQSLTLIATANQGSEATYESGFVIDKFPISRPNLTFSTLTVSNMSPEDSSIYLCSVEDRQGAYYGYTFGSGTRLTVV.

The chain links TRBV6-5 to TRBJ1-2, with D perhaps TRBD1 (6 bases). The V end was cut by 5 bases, the J end by 8 bases, with 18 bases between. The CDR3 has 14 amino acids. Germline loops: CDR1 MNHEY, CDR2 SVGAGI. The CDR3 loop is CASSRAGQGNGYTF. CDR3 in DNA: TGTGCCAGCAGTCGCGCCGGGCAGGGGAACGGCTACACCTTC.

In this sample, this clone turned up a few times. The chain couples TRBV19 to TRBJ2-1; D is perhaps TRBD1 (5 bases). The CDR3 runs to 15 residues. The germline CDR1 and CDR2 sequences are LNHDA and SQIVND (reference sequence). V lost 6 bases, J lost 3 bases, and 15 bases lay in between. The CDR3 DNA reads TGTGCCAGTAGCCTCCTGGCAGGGTACTACAATGAGCAGTTCTTC. Protein sequence: CASSLLAGYYNEQFF.

This clone turned up a few times. This CDR3 is CATGARGYTF. For the CDR3, the DNA is TGTGCCACCGGGGCCAGGGGCTACACCTTC. The rearrangement uses TRBV24-1 and TRBJ1-2, with D tentatively TRBD1 (5 bases). Trimming took 9 bases from V and 8 from J, leaving 9 bases between them. From germline, CDR1 is KGHDR and CDR2 SFDVKD. The CDR3 extends over 10 amino acids.

The V gene is TRBV5-1, the J gene TRBJ2-7; 10 bases align to TRBD1. The CDR3 runs 14 residues. The germline gives CDR1 SGHRS, CDR2 YFSETQ. V trimming: 0 bases; J trimming: 4 bases; junction bases outside the gene matches: 1. In DNA, the CDR3 is TGCGCCAGCAGCTTGGGGACAGGGGGGTACGAGCAGTACTTC. This translates into CASSLGTGGYEQYF.

V is TRBV12-2 and J is TRBJ1-1. TRBV12-2 is a pseudogene. The CDR3 totals 13 residues. CDR3: CASRLDRGTEAFF. Written as DNA, the CDR3 is TGTGCAAGTCGCTTAGACCGGGGCACTGAAGCTTTCTTT.

The J gene is TRBJ1-5, the V gene TRBV6-6; 9 bases fit TRBD1. J was trimmed by 4 bases and V by 6 bases; bases with no gene match: 16. The CDR3 length is 18 residues. The V gene's germline CDR1 is MNHNY and CDR2 SVGAGI (reference sequence). CDR3 amino acids: CASSRYIPGQGWNQPQHF. The CDR3 DNA reads TGTGCCAGCAGCCGATATATTCCGGGACAGGGCTGGAATCAGCCCCAGCATTTT.

This clone was picked up one time. This chain joins TRBV5-5 and TRBJ1-6, with D unresolved. The V and J ends lost 0 bases and 12 bases respectively, with 10 bases between them. In germline, CDR1 is SGHKS, CDR2 YYEKEE (reference sequence). The CDR3 is 13 residues long. CDR3 amino acids: CASSLEQPRPLHF. The DNA for the CDR3 is TGTGCCAGCAGCTTGGAACAGCCAAGACCCCTCCACTTT.

The chain carries TRBV19 and TRBJ2-1; 7 bases fit TRBD2. This CDR3 is built from 14 residues. The V gene end was trimmed by 1 base and the J gene end by 4 bases; junction bases not matched to a gene: 1. Germline V gene data show CDR1 as LNHDA and CDR2 as SQIVND (reference sequence). The CDR3 spells CASSIGGGYNEQFF. CDR3 nucleotides: TGTGCCAGTAGTATAGGGGGAGGGTACAATGAGCAGTTCTTC.

The chain couples TRBV5-1 to TRBJ1-2, with 10 bases that match TRBD1. V was pared by 2 bases and J by 5 bases, with 9 bases of the junction left unmatched. Germline lookup yields CDR1 SGHRS and CDR2 YFSETQ. The CDR3 has 16 residues. The DNA of the CDR3 is TGCGCCAGCAGCTTTGGGGACAGGGGCCGAGAATATGGCTACACCTTC. This sequence encodes CASSFGDRGREYGYTF.